This T cell receptor beta chain is drawn from a study of STAT5B mutations in CD4+ large granular lymphocyte leukemia (dated by TCRdb to between 2022 and 2023). At the level of the whole study: Among the healthy controls, the CDR3 'QG' motif was associated with a particular HLA allele. The study compared the TCRbeta repertoires of patients with CD4+ T-cell large granular lymphocyte leukemia against those of healthy blood donors. The purity of purified fractions was confirmed by flow cytometry on FACSCanto II or FACSVerse to exceed 95% among lymphocytes. Findings and caveats that apply to the study as a whole: The data were not HLA-matched, and the relatively small sample size could explain the higher clonality seen in CD4+ compared with CD8+ T-LGLL. Main leukemic clonotypes were private to each patient, although roughly 25% of the main leukemic clonotypes were found at low frequency in the non-leukemic repertoires of other patients. CD4-sorted patient repertoires appeared more clonal than healthy CD4+ repertoires, and this difference persisted after removing the putative leukemic clones.

TCRbeta rearrangements were sequenced from genomic DNA using the immunoSEQ assay at survey resolution. The source study handled its data this way. In the TCR sequencing data, the lowest productive clonotype frequency that could be detected was 2.59 x 10-5. Only productive TCRbeta rearrangements, meaning sequences that were complete and in-frame, were kept for the analyses. The clonality of each sample was calculated as Simpson clonality in the immunoSEQ Analyzer version 3.0. Clones were categorized by frequency as very rare, small, medium, large (1-20%) or hyperexpanded (>20%). Generation probabilities were estimated with OLGA 1.2.3, V-gene circos plots were made with VDJtools, specificities were searched in VDJdb, and CDR3 motifs were identified with GLIPH. In TCRdb, the immuneACCESS table is reduced to in-frame sequences with V and J assigned. These tables do not hold every clone; where another copy was compared, an unresolved V gene accounts for under half, and the others remain unexplained. That table supplies the V and J calls and clone size; D and trimming were determined from the DNA. This sample comprises 35,000 to 45,000 clones, 65% to 90% of them detected only once. The ten largest make up 2.6% of the sample.

Regarding this clone: What antigen it recognizes has not been identified. No qualities accompany the bases; no much larger clone lies one base away.

Healthy controls were 37 blood donors whose buffy coats came from the Finnish Red Cross blood service. All TCR-sequenced material derived from peripheral blood: patient blood samples and healthy donor buffy coats. Peripheral blood mononuclear cells were isolated by Ficoll-Hypaque gradient centrifugation. CD4+ cells were purified magnetically from the buffy coats of healthy controls. The Gentra Puregene Cell and Tissue kit was used to extract genomic DNA, and a Qubit 2.0 fluorometer was used to measure the amount of genomic DNA. The clonotype was recovered from a human donor in good health. Sequenced input: CD4+ T cells from blood buffy coats.

The nucleotide sequence reads TGTGCCAGCAGCAGCCAATACAATGAGCAGTTCTTC. It translates to CASSSQYNEQFF. Recombination linked TRBV7-6 to TRBJ2-1; the D gene is not confidently resolved. Per the germline V gene, SGHVS is the CDR1 and FNYEAQ is the CDR2. Including cysteine and phenylalanine, the CDR3 has 12 amino acids. The retained sequence is limited to the CDR3, 36 bases, with the frame set at the first base. The junction shows trimming of 5 bases on V and 4 bases on J, plus 6 bases between the germline ends.